This TCR beta chain originates from a study of blood T cell repertoires in COVID-19. Overall study: The United States, Italy and Spain provided the acute and convalescent COVID-19 samples. The analysed material was cDNA or gDNA that came from T cells, B-cell-depleted T cells, or PBMCs.

Losses at the gene ends were 5 bases for V and 5 bases for J; bases not matched to a gene: 1. CDR1 is KGHDR and CDR2 is SFDVKD in the germline V gene. CDR3 length equals 12 residues. As originally analysed: Amplification from reference gene primers served as the basis for estimated nucleated cell counts. Profiled with immunoSEQ multiplex PCR; TCRdb holds only in-frame clones, not every one. V, J and clone size were drawn from that table, and D and trimming were deduced from the DNA. This sample has about 340,000 clones, with 80% to 90% found just once. Material: peripheral blood. The genes are TRBV24-1 and TRBJ2-5, with TRBD2 identical over 7 bases. The sequence came from a man aged 25-40 years with active or convalescent COVID-19. CDR3 nucleotides: TGTGCCACCAGTGCCGGGAGGGAGACCCAGTACTTC. Residues: CATSAGRETQYF.